The rows below give T cell receptor beta chains drawn from one sample of a study of blood T cells in healthy people across ages. From the 5' RACE reads, TCRdb called clonotypes with MiXCR, one entry per CDR3 protein. The sample lists approximately 820,000 distinct CDR3 sequences, roughly 44% occurring once. Sequencing input: blood. The origin of the receptors is a man in his 60s in good health. The CDR3 runs from the conserved cysteine through the conserved F or W. The order of the fields is clone size, V gene, J gene, D gene, CDR3 protein, CDR3 DNA. A D gene is named only where the DNA matches it firmly. Not every row has a clone size; where given, it reads once, few, many or a size class.

abundance: NA; v_gene: TRBV4-3; j_gene: TRBJ2-1; d_gene: NA; CDR3aa: CASSQDFGAYEQFF; CDR3nt: TGCGCCAGCAGCCAAGATTTTGGCGCCTACGAGCAGTTCTTC
abundance: NA; v_gene: TRBV6-5; j_gene: TRBJ1-1; d_gene: TRBD1; CDR3aa: CASNDRANTEAFF; CDR3nt: TGTGCCAGCAACGACAGGGCAAACACTGAAGCTTTCTTT
abundance: once; v_gene: TRBV7-9; j_gene: TRBJ2-7; d_gene: TRBD1; CDR3aa: CTSSPRTGGGRPYEQYF; CDR3nt: TGTACCAGCAGCCCCCGGACAGGGGGCGGACGACCCTACGAGCAGTACTTC
abundance: NA; v_gene: TRBV4-3; j_gene: TRBJ2-7; d_gene: NA; CDR3aa: CASSQGAAFTYEQYF; CDR3nt: TGCGCCAGCAGCCAAGGGGCCGCCTTTACCTACGAGCAGTACTTC
abundance: NA; v_gene: TRBV12-3/TRBV12-4; j_gene: TRBJ1-5; d_gene: NA; CDR3aa: CASRAAGNQPQHF; CDR3nt: TGTGCCAGCAGGGCAGCGGGCAATCAGCCCCAGCATTTT
abundance: few; v_gene: TRBV4-3; j_gene: TRBJ2-1; d_gene: NA; CDR3aa: CASSQDGNRMNEQFF; CDR3nt: TGCGCCAGCAGCCAAGATGGGAACAGGATGAATGAGCAGTTCTTC
abundance: NA; v_gene: TRBV4-1; j_gene: TRBJ2-5; d_gene: TRBD2; CDR3aa: CASSQVASGGTSTEETQYF; CDR3nt: TGCGCCAGCAGCCAAGTGGCTAGCGGGGGGACGAGCACCGAAGAGACCCAGTACTTC
abundance: NA; v_gene: TRBV18; j_gene: TRBJ1-5; d_gene: NA; CDR3aa: CASSPGDGGRNQPQHF; CDR3nt: TGTGCCAGCTCTCCGGGGGACGGGGGCAGGAATCAGCCCCAGCATTTT
abundance: few; v_gene: TRBV15; j_gene: TRBJ1-4; d_gene: TRBD1; CDR3aa: CATSSSQGAGNEKLFF; CDR3nt: TGTGCCACCAGCAGTTCACAGGGGGCGGGGAATGAAAAACTGTTTTTT
abundance: once; v_gene: TRBV6-2/TRBV6-3; j_gene: TRBJ2-3; d_gene: NA; CDR3aa: CASSSNWELDTQYF; CDR3nt: TGTGCCAGCAGTTCAAACTGGGAGTTGGATACGCAGTATTTT
abundance: few; v_gene: TRBV20-1; j_gene: TRBJ1-5; d_gene: NA; CDR3aa: CSASRAGGRNSNQPQHF; CDR3nt: TGCAGTGCCAGCAGAGCGGGGGGACGGAATAGCAATCAGCCCCAGCATTTT
abundance: NA; v_gene: TRBV7-9; j_gene: TRBJ1-6; d_gene: TRBD1; CDR3aa: CASSSRTGTNSPLHF; CDR3nt: TGTGCCAGCAGCTCTCGGACAGGGACTAATTCACCCCTCCACTTT
abundance: NA; v_gene: TRBV5-6; j_gene: TRBJ1-5; d_gene: NA; CDR3aa: CASSLPGFNQPQHF; CDR3nt: TGTGCCAGCAGCCTGCCAGGCTTCAATCAGCCCCAGCATTTT
abundance: NA; v_gene: TRBV3-1; j_gene: TRBJ2-7; d_gene: TRBD2; CDR3aa: CASSQADSGGYEQYF; CDR3nt: TGTGCCAGCAGCCAAGCTGATAGCGGGGGTTACGAGCAGTACTTC
abundance: NA; v_gene: TRBV29-1; j_gene: TRBJ1-1; d_gene: NA; CDR3aa: CSVVDSSTEAFF; CDR3nt: TGCAGCGTTGTTGACAGTAGCACTGAAGCTTTCTTT
abundance: few; v_gene: TRBV7-2; j_gene: TRBJ1-2; d_gene: NA; CDR3aa: CASSHSGWGYTF; CDR3nt: TGTGCCAGCAGCCATTCTGGTTGGGGCTACACCTTC
abundance: few; v_gene: TRBV6-5; j_gene: TRBJ1-2; d_gene: NA; CDR3aa: CASSYSTGRGYGYTF; CDR3nt: TGTGCCAGCAGTTACTCGACGGGGCGGGGCTATGGCTACACCTTC
abundance: NA; v_gene: TRBV9; j_gene: TRBJ2-7; d_gene: TRBD2; CDR3aa: CASSVGLAGEQYF; CDR3nt: TGTGCCAGCAGCGTAGGGCTAGCGGGAGAGCAGTACTTC
abundance: few; v_gene: TRBV20-1; j_gene: TRBJ2-1; d_gene: NA; CDR3aa: CSAKGADREQFF; CDR3nt: TGCAGTGCTAAGGGCGCAGACCGGGAGCAGTTCTTC
abundance: NA; v_gene: TRBV13; j_gene: TRBJ2-1; d_gene: TRBD1; CDR3aa: CASSYRQGAYNEQFF; CDR3nt: TGTGCCAGCAGCTACCGACAGGGCGCCTACAATGAGCAGTTCTTC
abundance: few; v_gene: TRBV29-1; j_gene: TRBJ2-5; d_gene: NA; CDR3aa: CSVEGLHNEQYF; CDR3nt: TGCAGCGTCGAGGGACTTCACAATGAGCAGTACTTC
abundance: NA; v_gene: TRBV18; j_gene: TRBJ1-1; d_gene: NA; CDR3aa: CASSPEKFPGSEAFF; CDR3nt: TGTGCCAGCTCACCCGAGAAGTTTCCGGGGTCTGAAGCTTTCTTT
abundance: few; v_gene: TRBV7-2; j_gene: TRBJ1-1; d_gene: NA; CDR3aa: CASSPMGGSGTEAFF; CDR3nt: TGTGCCAGCAGCCCTATGGGAGGGTCTGGCACTGAAGCTTTCTTT
abundance: NA; v_gene: TRBV7-9; j_gene: TRBJ2-3; d_gene: NA; CDR3aa: CASSRARGAGSTDTQYF; CDR3nt: TGTGCCAGCAGCCGGGCCCGGGGCGCCGGGAGCACAGATACGCAGTATTTT
abundance: many; v_gene: TRBV15; j_gene: TRBJ2-7; d_gene: NA; CDR3aa: CATSRARAQNEQYF; CDR3nt: TGTGCCACCAGCAGAGCTAGGGCTCAAAACGAGCAGTACTTC
abundance: NA; v_gene: TRBV20-1; j_gene: TRBJ2-5; d_gene: TRBD2; CDR3aa: CSATPRLAGLQETQYF; CDR3nt: TGCAGTGCCACGCCCCGACTAGCGGGGTTACAGGAGACCCAGTACTTC
abundance: NA; v_gene: TRBV27; j_gene: TRBJ1-4; d_gene: NA; CDR3aa: CASSLIRDGNEKLFF; CDR3nt: TGTGCCAGCAGTTTAATCCGGGACGGGAATGAAAAACTGTTTTTT
abundance: NA; v_gene: TRBV7-2; j_gene: TRBJ2-3; d_gene: NA; CDR3aa: CASSSTLDTQYF; CDR3nt: TGTGCCAGCAGCTCGACCCTAGATACGCAGTATTTT
abundance: few; v_gene: TRBV9; j_gene: TRBJ2-7; d_gene: NA; CDR3aa: CASSPSWGSYEQYF; CDR3nt: TGTGCCAGCAGCCCCTCATGGGGATCCTACGAGCAGTACTTC
abundance: NA; v_gene: TRBV29-1; j_gene: TRBJ2-6; d_gene: NA; CDR3aa: CSVFSGVGANVLTF; CDR3nt: TGCAGCGTTTTCTCAGGGGTCGGGGCCAACGTCCTGACTTTC
abundance: few; v_gene: TRBV11-3; j_gene: TRBJ1-2; d_gene: NA; CDR3aa: CASSLAEGGKGYGYTF; CDR3nt: TGTGCCAGCAGCTTAGCCGAAGGTGGAAAAGGTTATGGCTACACCTTC
abundance: NA; v_gene: TRBV2; j_gene: TRBJ2-1; d_gene: NA; CDR3aa: CASKTRANEQFF; CDR3nt: TGTGCCAGTAAGACTAGGGCAAATGAGCAGTTCTTC
abundance: NA; v_gene: TRBV20-1; j_gene: TRBJ2-1; d_gene: NA; CDR3aa: CSARRGSYEQFF; CDR3nt: TGCAGTGCTAGAAGGGGATCCTACGAGCAGTTCTTC
abundance: NA; v_gene: TRBV5-1; j_gene: TRBJ1-1; d_gene: TRBD1; CDR3aa: CASKTGEGTEAFF; CDR3nt: TGCGCCAGCAAAACAGGGGAAGGCACTGAAGCTTTCTTT
abundance: NA; v_gene: TRBV18; j_gene: TRBJ2-5; d_gene: TRBD2; CDR3aa: CASSPPSGGGMQTQYF; CDR3nt: TGTGCCAGCTCACCACCTTCCGGGGGGGGCATGCAGACCCAGTACTTC
abundance: few; v_gene: TRBV5-1; j_gene: TRBJ1-6; d_gene: TRBD1; CDR3aa: CASSLARGEASPLHF; CDR3nt: TGCGCCAGCAGCTTGGCCAGGGGGGAGGCTTCACCCCTCCACTTT
abundance: once; v_gene: TRBV10-3; j_gene: TRBJ2-1; d_gene: NA; CDR3aa: CAISDPRDLSDHEQFF; CDR3nt: TGTGCCATCAGTGACCCGAGAGACCTAAGCGATCATGAGCAGTTCTTC
abundance: NA; v_gene: TRBV4-3; j_gene: TRBJ2-5; d_gene: TRBD2; CDR3aa: CASSQAGLVEETQYF; CDR3nt: TGCGCCAGCAGCCAAGCCGGACTAGTGGAAGAGACCCAGTACTTC
abundance: NA; v_gene: TRBV20-1; j_gene: TRBJ2-3; d_gene: TRBD1; CDR3aa: CSFRQGLLADTQYF; CDR3nt: TGCAGCTTTCGACAGGGCCTCTTGGCGGATACGCAGTATTTT
abundance: NA; v_gene: TRBV7-3; j_gene: TRBJ2-4; d_gene: NA; CDR3aa: CASSLGRTLAKNIQYF; CDR3nt: TGTGCCAGCAGCTTAGGACGGACCCTAGCCAAAAACATTCAGTACTTC
abundance: NA; v_gene: TRBV29-1; j_gene: TRBJ2-5; d_gene: NA; CDR3aa: CSATRGQETQYF; CDR3nt: TGCAGCGCCACGAGGGGCCAAGAGACCCAGTACTTC
abundance: NA; v_gene: TRBV30; j_gene: TRBJ2-1; d_gene: TRBD1; CDR3aa: CAWEPGQGYNEQFF; CDR3nt: TGTGCCTGGGAGCCGGGACAGGGTTACAATGAGCAGTTCTTC
abundance: NA; v_gene: TRBV7-9; j_gene: TRBJ2-7; d_gene: NA; CDR3aa: CASSLAYRSYEQYF; CDR3nt: TGTGCCAGCAGCTTAGCCTACAGGTCCTACGAGCAGTACTTC
abundance: NA; v_gene: TRBV29-1; j_gene: TRBJ2-3; d_gene: TRBD1; CDR3aa: CSVEVNRGRTDTQYF; CDR3nt: TGCAGCGTGGAAGTGAACAGGGGGCGGACAGATACGCAGTATTTT
abundance: NA; v_gene: TRBV7-2; j_gene: TRBJ2-5; d_gene: NA; CDR3aa: CASSYYVAETQYF; CDR3nt: TGTGCCAGCAGCTACTATGTAGCCGAGACCCAGTACTTC
abundance: many; v_gene: TRBV6-2/TRBV6-3; j_gene: TRBJ2-3; d_gene: NA; CDR3aa: CASSRGGITDTQYF; CDR3nt: TGTGCCAGCAGCCGAGGGGGTATTACAGATACGCAGTATTTT
abundance: NA; v_gene: TRBV7-9; j_gene: TRBJ2-7; d_gene: TRBD2; CDR3aa: CASSRGGAEQYF; CDR3nt: TGTGCCAGCAGCCGGGGGGGGGCCGAGCAGTACTTC
abundance: NA; v_gene: TRBV29-1; j_gene: TRBJ2-2; d_gene: NA; CDR3aa: CSVWGGGLNTGELFF; CDR3nt: TGCAGCGTCTGGGGTGGAGGGCTAAACACCGGGGAGCTGTTTTTT
abundance: NA; v_gene: TRBV7-2; j_gene: TRBJ2-1; d_gene: TRBD1; CDR3aa: CASSPSRDRAYNEQFF; CDR3nt: TGTGCCAGCAGCCCGAGCCGGGACAGAGCCTACAATGAGCAGTTCTTC
abundance: NA; v_gene: TRBV20-1; j_gene: TRBJ1-4; d_gene: NA; CDR3aa: CSARDPPGLSGKGKLFF; CDR3nt: TGCAGTGCTAGAGATCCCCCTGGTCTGAGTGGGAAGGGAAAACTGTTTTTT
abundance: few; v_gene: TRBV21-1; j_gene: TRBJ2-7; d_gene: NA; CDR3aa: CASSKRVPTDGVTEYEQYF; CDR3nt: TGTGCCAGCAGCAAGCGGGTGCCAACGGACGGAGTTACTGAGTACGAGCAGTACTTC
abundance: NA; v_gene: TRBV6-2/TRBV6-3; j_gene: TRBJ2-7; d_gene: NA; CDR3aa: CASSNSAGEIEQYF; CDR3nt: TGTGCCAGCAGTAACTCGGCAGGGGAAATCGAGCAGTACTTC
abundance: NA; v_gene: TRBV12-3/TRBV12-4; j_gene: TRBJ2-3; d_gene: TRBD1; CDR3aa: CASSPRQGTQYF; CDR3nt: TGTGCCAGCAGTCCCCGACAGGGAACGCAGTATTTT
abundance: NA; v_gene: TRBV28; j_gene: TRBJ2-4; d_gene: TRBD2; CDR3aa: CASSLSGLAGGWHF; CDR3nt: TGTGCCAGCAGTTTAAGCGGACTAGCGGGCGGCTGGCACTTC
abundance: few; v_gene: TRBV24-1; j_gene: TRBJ2-3; d_gene: TRBD2; CDR3aa: CATSDEGPGLAGQADTQYF; CDR3nt: TGTGCCACCAGTGATGAAGGGCCGGGACTAGCGGGCCAGGCAGATACGCAGTATTTT
abundance: NA; v_gene: TRBV4-1; j_gene: TRBJ1-1; d_gene: TRBD1; CDR3aa: CASSQLRGDTEAFF; CDR3nt: TGCGCCAGCAGCCAACTCAGGGGGGACACTGAAGCTTTCTTT
abundance: NA; v_gene: TRBV7-9; j_gene: TRBJ2-7; d_gene: TRBD1; CDR3aa: CASSATPGQGLYEQYF; CDR3nt: TGTGCCAGCAGCGCAACTCCGGGACAGGGGTTATACGAGCAGTACTTC
abundance: few; v_gene: TRBV20-1; j_gene: TRBJ2-5; d_gene: NA; CDR3aa: CSARKEAWGETQYF; CDR3nt: TGCAGTGCTAGAAAAGAGGCTTGGGGAGAGACCCAGTACTTC
abundance: many; v_gene: TRBV25-1; j_gene: TRBJ2-2; d_gene: NA; CDR3aa: CASSESGGELFF; CDR3nt: TGTGCCAGCAGTGAATCCGGTGGGGAGCTGTTTTTT
abundance: NA; v_gene: TRBV12-3/TRBV12-4; j_gene: TRBJ1-2; d_gene: NA; CDR3aa: CASSEGRGYGYTF; CDR3nt: TGTGCCAGCAGTGAGGGCCGAGGGTATGGCTACACCTTC